This TCR beta chain was captured by sequencing in a study of vaccination effects on CD4 cells after COVID-19. Generated by immunoSEQ multiplex PCR, the TCRdb table keeps only in-frame clones and is missing some. This table has some 30,000 clones, around 70% appearing once. Investigators separated out CD4+ T cells once around nine days of culture had passed. For this clone: Its target is not known.

Germline V gene data show CDR1 as SGHDN and CDR2 as FVKESK. The CDR3 runs to 17 residues. V gave up 0 bases and J gave up 4 bases; unmatched junction bases: 9. The chain uses TRBV14 and TRBJ2-3; 8 nucleotides align to TRBD2. The source was CD4+ T cells from PBMCs cultured without peptide, collected before COVID-19 vaccination. The source of this sequence is a human donor who received a COVID-19 vaccine. The DNA of the CDR3 is TGTGCCAGCAGCCAAGACCTACCGGGACTAGGGGCAGATACGCAGTATTTT. Protein product: CASSQDLPGLGADTQYF.